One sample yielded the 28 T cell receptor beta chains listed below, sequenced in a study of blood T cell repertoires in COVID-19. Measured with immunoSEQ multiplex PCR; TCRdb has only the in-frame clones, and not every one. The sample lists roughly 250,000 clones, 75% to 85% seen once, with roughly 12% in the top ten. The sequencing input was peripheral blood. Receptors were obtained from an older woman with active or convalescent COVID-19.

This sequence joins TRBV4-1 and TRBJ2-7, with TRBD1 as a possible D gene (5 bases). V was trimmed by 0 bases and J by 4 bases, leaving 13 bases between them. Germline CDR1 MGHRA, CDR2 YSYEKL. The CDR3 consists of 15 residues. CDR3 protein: CASSQDPPGMYEQYF. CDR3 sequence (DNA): TGCGCCAGCAGCCAAGATCCGCCAGGGATGTACGAGCAGTACTTC.

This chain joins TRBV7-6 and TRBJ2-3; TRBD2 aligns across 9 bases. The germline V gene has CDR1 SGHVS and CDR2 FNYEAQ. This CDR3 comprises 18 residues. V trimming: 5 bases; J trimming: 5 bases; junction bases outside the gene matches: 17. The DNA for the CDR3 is TGTGCCAGCAGCCCCGGCCCGGAAGCGGGGGGCCGGGGAGATACGCAGTATTTT. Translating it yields CASSPGPEAGGRGDTQYF.

Here the CDR3 DNA reads TGCAGCGTTCGGTTCAACAGGGAAACGGAAGGGGCCAACGTCCTGACTTTC. The encoded protein is CSVRFNRETEGANVLTF. The genes are TRBV29-1 and TRBJ2-6; a possible D gene is TRBD1 (6 bases). The germline V gene has CDR1 SQVTM and CDR2 ANQGSEA. V dropped 5 bases and J dropped 4 bases, with 21 bases sitting between them. CDR3 size: 17 residues.

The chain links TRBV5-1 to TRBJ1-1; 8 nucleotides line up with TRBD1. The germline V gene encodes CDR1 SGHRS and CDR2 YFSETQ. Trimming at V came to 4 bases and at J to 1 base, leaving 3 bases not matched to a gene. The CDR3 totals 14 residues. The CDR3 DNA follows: TGCGCCAGCAGCGCGGACAGGGCGAACACTGAAGCTTTCTTT. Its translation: CASSADRANTEAFF.

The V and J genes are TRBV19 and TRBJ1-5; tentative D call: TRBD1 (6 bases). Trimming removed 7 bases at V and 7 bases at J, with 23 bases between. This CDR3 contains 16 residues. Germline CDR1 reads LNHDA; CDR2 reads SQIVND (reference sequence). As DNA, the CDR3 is TGTGCCAGTACCTTACAGCCACGACAGGCAGGACAGCCCCAGCATTTT. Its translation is CASTLQPRQAGQPQHF.

DNA of the CDR3: TGTGCCAGCAGTGAAGCCAGAGCGACAGGGGGAAGGTATGGCTACACCTTC. It is translated as CASSEARATGGRYGYTF. The chain uses TRBV2 and TRBJ1-2; 9 positions match TRBD1. This CDR3 contains 17 residues. The J segment lost 5 bases and the V segment lost 0 bases, leaving 10 bases of the junction unmatched. From germline, CDR1 is SNHLY and CDR2 FYNNEI.

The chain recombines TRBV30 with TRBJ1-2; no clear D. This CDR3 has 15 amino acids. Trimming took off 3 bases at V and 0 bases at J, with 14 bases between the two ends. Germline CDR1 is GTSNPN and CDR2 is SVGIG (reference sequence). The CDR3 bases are TGTGCCTGGAGCTCTATCGACAATACTAACTATGGCTACACCTTC. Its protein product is CAWSSIDNTNYGYTF. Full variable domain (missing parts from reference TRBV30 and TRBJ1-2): SQTIHQWPATLVQPVGSPLSLECTVEGTSNPNLYWYRQAAGRGLQLLFYSVGIGQISSEVPQNLSASRPQDRQFILSSKKLLLSDSGFYLCAWSSIDNTNYGYTFGSGTRLTVV.

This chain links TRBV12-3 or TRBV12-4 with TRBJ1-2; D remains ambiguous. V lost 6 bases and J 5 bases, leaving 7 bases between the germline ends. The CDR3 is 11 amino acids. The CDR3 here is CASSAGYGYTF. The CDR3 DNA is TGTGCCAGCAGCGCGGGATATGGCTACACCTTC.

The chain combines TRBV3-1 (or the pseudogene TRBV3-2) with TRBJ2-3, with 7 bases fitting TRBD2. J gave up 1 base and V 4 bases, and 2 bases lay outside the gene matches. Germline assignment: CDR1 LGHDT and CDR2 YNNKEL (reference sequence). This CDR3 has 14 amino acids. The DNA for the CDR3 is TGTGCCAGCAGCCGCAGCGGGGGCACAGATACGCAGTATTTT. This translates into CASSRSGGTDTQYF.

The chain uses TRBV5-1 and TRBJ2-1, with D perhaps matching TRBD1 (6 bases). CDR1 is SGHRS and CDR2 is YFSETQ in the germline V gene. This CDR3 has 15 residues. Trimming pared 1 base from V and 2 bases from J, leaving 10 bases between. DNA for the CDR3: TGCGCCAGCAGCTTGACAAACAGGGCCTACAATGAGCAGTTCTTC. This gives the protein CASSLTNRAYNEQFF.

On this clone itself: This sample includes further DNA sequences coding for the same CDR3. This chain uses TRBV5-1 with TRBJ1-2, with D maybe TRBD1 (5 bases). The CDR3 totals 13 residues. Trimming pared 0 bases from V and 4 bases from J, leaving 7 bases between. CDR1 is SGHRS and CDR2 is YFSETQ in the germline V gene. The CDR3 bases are TGCGCCAGCAGCTTGGGACAGTCCTATGGCTACACCTTC. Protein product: CASSLGQSYGYTF.

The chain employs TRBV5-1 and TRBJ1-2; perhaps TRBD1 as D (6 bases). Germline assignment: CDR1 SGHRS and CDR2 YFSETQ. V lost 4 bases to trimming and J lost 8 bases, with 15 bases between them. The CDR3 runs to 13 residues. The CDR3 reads CASSLNRDRGYTF. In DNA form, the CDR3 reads TGCGCCAGCAGCCTAAACAGGGATAGGGGCTACACCTTC.

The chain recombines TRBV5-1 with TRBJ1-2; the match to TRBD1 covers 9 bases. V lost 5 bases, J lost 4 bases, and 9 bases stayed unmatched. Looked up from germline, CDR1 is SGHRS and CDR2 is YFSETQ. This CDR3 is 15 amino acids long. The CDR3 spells CASRRDTGQGYGYTF. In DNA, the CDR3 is TGCGCCAGCAGAAGGGATACGGGACAGGGCTATGGCTACACCTTC. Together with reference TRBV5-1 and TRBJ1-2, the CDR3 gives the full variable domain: KAGVTQTPRYLIKTRGQQVTLSCSPISGHRSVSWYQQTPGQGLQFLFEYFSETQRNKGNFPGRFSGRQFSNSRSEMNVSTLELGDSALYLCASRRDTGQGYGYTFGSGTRLTVV.

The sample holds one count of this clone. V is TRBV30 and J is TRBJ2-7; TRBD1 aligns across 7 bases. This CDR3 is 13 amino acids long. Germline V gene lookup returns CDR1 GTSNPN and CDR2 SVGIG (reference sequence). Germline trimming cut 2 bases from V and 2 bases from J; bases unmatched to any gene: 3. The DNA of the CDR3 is TGTGCCTGGAGTATTGGACAGGCCTACGAGCAGTACTTC. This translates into CAWSIGQAYEQYF.

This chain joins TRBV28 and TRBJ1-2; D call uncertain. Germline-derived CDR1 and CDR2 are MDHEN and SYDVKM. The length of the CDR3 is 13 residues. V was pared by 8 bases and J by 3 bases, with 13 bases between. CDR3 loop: CASRRRNDYGYTF. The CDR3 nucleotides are TGTGCCAGCCGCCGCAGGAATGACTATGGCTACACCTTC.

The CDR3 coding sequence is TGTGCCAGCAGCTTAGAACAGGGGGTAACCTACGAGCAGTACTTC. Translating it yields CASSLEQGVTYEQYF. The rearrangement links TRBV7-6 to TRBJ2-7, with TRBD1 matching over 8 bases. CDR3 size: 15 residues. After removal of 1 base from V and 2 bases from J, the junction contained 4 bases not matched to a gene. Germline V gene data show CDR1 as SGHVS and CDR2 as FNYEAQ.

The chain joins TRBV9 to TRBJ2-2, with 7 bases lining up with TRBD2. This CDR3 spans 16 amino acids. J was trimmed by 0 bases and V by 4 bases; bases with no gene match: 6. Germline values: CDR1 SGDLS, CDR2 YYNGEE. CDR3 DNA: TGTGCCAGCAGCTCCGTGGCGGGGGCGAACACCGGGGAGCTGTTTTTT. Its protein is CASSSVAGANTGELFF.

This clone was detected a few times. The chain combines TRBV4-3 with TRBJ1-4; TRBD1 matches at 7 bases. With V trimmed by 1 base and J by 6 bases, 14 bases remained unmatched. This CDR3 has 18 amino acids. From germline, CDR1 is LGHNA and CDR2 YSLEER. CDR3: CASSQVGINRGGDEKLFF. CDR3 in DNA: TGCGCCAGCAGCCAAGTGGGGATTAACAGGGGCGGGGATGAAAAACTGTTTTTT.

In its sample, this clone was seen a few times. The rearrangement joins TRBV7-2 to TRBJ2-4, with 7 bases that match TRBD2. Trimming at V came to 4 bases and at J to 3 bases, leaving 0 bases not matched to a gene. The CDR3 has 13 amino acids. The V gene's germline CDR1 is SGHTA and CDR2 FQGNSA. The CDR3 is CASSSGGKNIQYF. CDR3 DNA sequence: TGTGCCAGCAGCTCGGGGGGCAAAAACATTCAGTACTTC. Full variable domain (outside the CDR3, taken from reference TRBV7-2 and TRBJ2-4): GAGVSQSPSNKVTEKGKDVELRCDPISGHTALYWYRQSLGQGLEFLIYFQGNSAPDKSGLPSDRFSAERTGGSVSTLTIQRTQQEDSAVYLCASSSGGKNIQYFGAGTRLSVL.

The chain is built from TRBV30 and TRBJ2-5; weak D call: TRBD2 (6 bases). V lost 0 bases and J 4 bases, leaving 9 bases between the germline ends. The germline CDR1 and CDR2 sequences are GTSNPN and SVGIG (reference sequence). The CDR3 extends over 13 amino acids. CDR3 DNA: TGTGCCTGGAGTGTTCTGGGGGGAGAGACCCAGTACTTC. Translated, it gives CAWSVLGGETQYF.

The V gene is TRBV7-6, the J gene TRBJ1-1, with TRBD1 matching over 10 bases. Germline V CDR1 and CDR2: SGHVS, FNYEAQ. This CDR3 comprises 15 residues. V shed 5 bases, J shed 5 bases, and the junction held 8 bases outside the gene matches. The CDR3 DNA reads TGTGCCAGCAGCCCTCAGACAGGGGGCGCGACTGAAGCTTTCTTT. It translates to CASSPQTGGATEAFF.

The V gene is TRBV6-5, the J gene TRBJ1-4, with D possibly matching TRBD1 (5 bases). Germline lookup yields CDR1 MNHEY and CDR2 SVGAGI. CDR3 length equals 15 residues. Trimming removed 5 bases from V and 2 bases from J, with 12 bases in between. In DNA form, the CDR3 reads TGTGCCAGCAGTCCAAGGGGCCGCACTAATGAAAAACTGTTTTTT. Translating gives CASSPRGRTNEKLFF.

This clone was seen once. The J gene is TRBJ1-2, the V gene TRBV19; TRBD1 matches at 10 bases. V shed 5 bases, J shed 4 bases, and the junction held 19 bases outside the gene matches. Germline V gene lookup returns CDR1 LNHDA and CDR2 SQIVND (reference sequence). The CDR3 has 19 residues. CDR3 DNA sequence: TGTGCCAGTAGTCCATTCGGGACAGGGGTTAGTTTTTTTGGCTATGGCTACACCTTC. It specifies CASSPFGTGVSFFGYGYTF.

The CDR3 is CASSQSGTGNTGELFF. The CDR3 nucleotides read TGTGCCAGCAGCCAATCCGGGACAGGGAACACCGGGGAGCTGTTTTTT. The chain recombines TRBV7-8 with TRBJ2-2; 8 nucleotides line up with TRBD1. There are 16 residues in the CDR3. V shed 5 bases, J shed 1 base, and the junction held 6 bases outside the gene matches. Germline-derived CDR1 and CDR2 are SGHVS and FQNEAQ.

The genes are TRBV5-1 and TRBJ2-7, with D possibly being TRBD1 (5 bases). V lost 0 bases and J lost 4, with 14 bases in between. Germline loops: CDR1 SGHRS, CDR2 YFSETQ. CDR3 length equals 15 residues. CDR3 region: CASSLVPDSEYEQYF. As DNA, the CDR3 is TGCGCCAGCAGCTTGGTGCCCGACAGTGAATACGAGCAGTACTTC. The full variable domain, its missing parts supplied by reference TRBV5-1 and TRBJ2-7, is KAGVTQTPRYLIKTRGQQVTLSCSPISGHRSVSWYQQTPGQGLQFLFEYFSETQRNKGNFPGRFSGRQFSNSRSEMNVSTLELGDSALYLCASSLVPDSEYEQYFGPGTRLTVT.

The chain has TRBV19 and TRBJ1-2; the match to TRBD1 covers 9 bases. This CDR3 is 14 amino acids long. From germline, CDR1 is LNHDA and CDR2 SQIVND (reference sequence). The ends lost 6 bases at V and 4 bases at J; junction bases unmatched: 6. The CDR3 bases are TGTGCCAGTAGACCGGGACAGGGCCTCTATGGCTACACCTTC. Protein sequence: CASRPGQGLYGYTF.

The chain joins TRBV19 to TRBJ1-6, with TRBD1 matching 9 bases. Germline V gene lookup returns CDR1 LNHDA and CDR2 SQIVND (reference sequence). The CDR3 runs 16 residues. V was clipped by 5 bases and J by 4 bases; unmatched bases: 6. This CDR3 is CASSARDRDYNSPLHF. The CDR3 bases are TGTGCCAGTAGTGCCCGGGACAGGGATTATAATTCACCCCTCCACTTT.

The CDR3 nucleotides read TGTGCCAGCAGAAGACAGGGCGACACTGAAGCTTTCTTT. This gives the protein CASRRQGDTEAFF. The gene calls are TRBV2 and TRBJ1-1, with 7 bases identical to TRBD1. This CDR3 region has 13 residues. Trimming removed 6 bases from V and 3 bases from J; junction bases left unmatched: 4. Germline assignment: CDR1 SNHLY and CDR2 FYNNEI.